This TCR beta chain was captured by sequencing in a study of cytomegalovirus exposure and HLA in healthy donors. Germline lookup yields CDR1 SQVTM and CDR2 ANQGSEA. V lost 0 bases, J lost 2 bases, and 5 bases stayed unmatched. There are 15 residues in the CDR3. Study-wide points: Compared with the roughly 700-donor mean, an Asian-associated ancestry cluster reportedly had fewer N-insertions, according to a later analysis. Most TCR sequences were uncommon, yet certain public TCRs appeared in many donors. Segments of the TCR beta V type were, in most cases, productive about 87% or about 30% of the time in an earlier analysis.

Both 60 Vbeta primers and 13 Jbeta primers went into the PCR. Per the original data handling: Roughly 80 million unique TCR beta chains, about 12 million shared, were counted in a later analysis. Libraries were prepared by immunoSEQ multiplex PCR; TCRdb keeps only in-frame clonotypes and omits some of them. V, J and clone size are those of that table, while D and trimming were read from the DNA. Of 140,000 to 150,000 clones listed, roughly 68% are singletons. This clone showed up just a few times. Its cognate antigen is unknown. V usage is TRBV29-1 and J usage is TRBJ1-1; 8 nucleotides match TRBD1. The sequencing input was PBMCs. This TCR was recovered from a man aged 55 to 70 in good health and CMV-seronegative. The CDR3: CSVEDRTGRNTEAFF. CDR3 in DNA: TGCAGCGTTGAAGATCGGACAGGGCGAAACACTGAAGCTTTCTTT.